The 15 T cell receptor beta chains presented below share a single source sample, sequenced in a study of blood T cell repertoires in COVID-19. Some clones are missing from TCRdb's copy, which holds only in-frame ones; the method was immunoSEQ multiplex PCR. The table records 120,000 to 150,000 clones, around 83% of them present only once. Sequenced input: peripheral blood. The receptors were gathered from a woman aged 45 to 65 in a cohort sampled during active or convalescent COVID-19.

V gene TRBV11-2 combines with J gene TRBJ1-4; D gene unclear. The germline V gene has CDR1 SGHAT and CDR2 FQNNGV. This CDR3 is 12 amino acids long. Between the trimmed V and J ends, which lost 1 base and 6 bases, there was a span of 3 bases. For the CDR3, the DNA is TGTGCCAGCAGCTTAGGCGATGAAAAACTGTTTTTT. Its protein product is CASSLGDEKLFF.

In the case of this clone: The sample carries other DNA sequences with the same CDR3. The chain employs TRBV15 and TRBJ2-1; a weak D match, TRBD1 (5 bases). Trimming removed 3 bases at V and 8 bases at J, with 17 bases between. From germline, CDR1 is LNHNV and CDR2 YYDKDF (reference sequence). The CDR3 sequence is 15 residues long. CDR3 loop: CATSRVGRVGDEQFF. The CDR3 DNA sequence: TGTGCCACCAGCAGGGTGGGTCGGGTAGGGGATGAGCAGTTCTTC.

The chain joins TRBV19 to TRBJ2-5; D possibly corresponds to TRBD2 (6 bases). Trimming left V 5 bases short and J 5 bases short, with 15 bases between. Germline CDR1 and CDR2: LNHDA and SQIVND (reference sequence). This CDR3 comprises 14 residues. As DNA, the CDR3 is TGTGCCAGTAGTTCACAACCGGGGAGGGAGACCCAGTACTTC. Translated: CASSSQPGRETQYF.

V usage is TRBV11-3 and J usage is TRBJ1-2, with TRBD1 matching 10 bases. V gave up 4 bases and J gave up 4 bases; unmatched junction bases: 9. CDR3 length: 16 residues. The V gene's germline CDR1 is SGHNT and CDR2 YENEEA. The CDR3 nucleotides are TGTGCCAGCAGCTCGCGCCGGGACAGGGGCTCCTATGGCTACACCTTC. Protein: CASSSRRDRGSYGYTF.

Of note for this clone: The junction departs from the called germline gene at one end, perhaps through a read error. The V gene is TRBV7-7, the J gene TRBJ2-5, with 12 bases that match TRBD1. CDR3 length equals 17 residues. The germline V gene has CDR1 SSHAT and CDR2 FNYEAQ (reference sequence). The CDR3 DNA reads TGTGCTAGCAGCGCCGACCTCCGGGACAGGGGGCGGGAGACCCAGTACTTC. Amino acid sequence: CASSADLRDRGRETQYF.

This rearrangement joins TRBV19 to TRBJ1-1; D is ambiguous. The V and J ends lost 2 bases and 7 bases respectively, with 14 bases between them. Germline V lookup: CDR1 LNHDA, CDR2 SQIVND (reference sequence). The CDR3 runs to 14 residues. CDR3 amino acids: CASSIQAAYSEAFF. The CDR3 coding sequence is TGTGCCAGTAGTATACAAGCGGCATACAGTGAAGCTTTCTTT.

V usage is TRBV19 and J usage is TRBJ2-7; D not resolved. Per the germline V gene, CDR1 is LNHDA and CDR2 is SQIVND (reference sequence). This CDR3 comprises 13 residues. V lost 3 bases and J 2 bases, leaving 8 bases between the germline ends. DNA for the CDR3: TGTGCCAGTAGTATCCCTGGGCCCTACGAGCAGTACTTC. Protein product: CASSIPGPYEQYF.

This clone has a handful of counts. The CDR3 nucleotides read TGTGCCAGCAGTGAAAGACTCCGCTCTGGAAACACCATATATTTT. This encodes CASSERLRSGNTIYF. This chain joins TRBV6-1 and TRBJ1-3; D not resolved. The CDR3 is 15 residues long. Per germline, CDR1 MNHNS and CDR2 SASEGT. V was cut by 2 bases and J by 0 bases, with 8 bases left in between.

This chain connects TRBV18 to TRBJ1-1, with a weak D call TRBD1 (6 bases). This CDR3 comprises 17 residues. V gave up 0 bases and J gave up 0 bases, with 14 bases separating them. Germline CDR1 KGHSH, CDR2 LQKENI. CDR3 in amino acids: CASSPPDSLILNTEAFF. Written as DNA, the CDR3 is TGTGCCAGCTCACCACCGGACAGCCTAATTCTGAACACTGAAGCTTTCTTT. The entire variable domain, with the rest obtained from reference TRBV18 and TRBJ1-1, is as follows: NAGVMQNPRHLVRRRGQEARLRCSPMKGHSHVYWYRQLPEEGLKFMVYLQKENIIDESGMPKERFSAEFPKEGPSILRIQQVVRGDSAAYFCASSPPDSLILNTEAFFGQGTRLTVV.

The rearrangement links TRBV5-1 to TRBJ2-3; TRBD2 matches 15 bases. With V trimmed by 2 bases and J by 4 bases, 5 bases remained unmatched. This CDR3 spans 17 amino acids. Germline V lookup: CDR1 SGHRS, CDR2 YFSETQ. CDR3 in amino acids: CASSFFGLAGGPDTQYF. The CDR3 bases are TGCGCCAGCAGCTTCTTCGGACTAGCGGGGGGGCCAGATACGCAGTATTTT.

This chain links TRBV11-2 with TRBJ1-1, with D possibly TRBD1 on 5 matching bases. Germline CDR1 and CDR2: SGHAT and FQNNGV. CDR3 length: 15 residues. The V end lost 5 bases, the J end lost 1 base, and 14 bases lay between the germline ends. The CDR3 is CASSLSWQGNTEAFF. The CDR3 DNA is TGTGCCAGCAGCCTTTCTTGGCAGGGGAACACTGAAGCTTTCTTT.

The rearrangement links TRBV6-5 to TRBJ2-2, with TRBD1 matching over 7 bases. CDR3 size: 14 residues. Germline V gives CDR1 MNHEY, CDR2 SVGAGI. Germline trimming cut 2 bases from V and 4 bases from J; bases unmatched to any gene: 1. CDR3 loop: CASSYGTATGELFF. The CDR3 DNA reads TGTGCCAGCAGTTACGGGACAGCCACCGGGGAGCTGTTTTTT.

The gene calls are TRBV2 and TRBJ2-3, with 10 positions matching TRBD2. This CDR3 comprises 16 residues. The germline CDR1 and CDR2 sequences are SNHLY and FYNNEI. Trimming removed 3 bases from V and 2 bases from J; junction bases left unmatched: 5. CDR3: CASSDPSGGATDTQYF. The CDR3 DNA follows: TGTGCCAGCAGTGATCCCAGCGGGGGGGCCACAGATACGCAGTATTTT.

This clone came up a few times. V usage is TRBV2 and J usage is TRBJ2-7, with D hard to call. The length of the CDR3 is 15 residues. From germline, CDR1 is SNHLY and CDR2 FYNNEI. Trimming took off 3 bases at V and 3 bases at J, with 15 bases between the two ends. As DNA, the CDR3 is TGTGCCAGCAGTGACCCCAATGGAGCTAACTACGAGCAGTACTTC. Its protein is CASSDPNGANYEQYF.

The chain recombines TRBV3-1 (or the pseudogene TRBV3-2) with TRBJ2-2; 8 bases fit TRBD2. CDR3 size: 16 residues. The V gene end was trimmed by 3 bases and the J gene end by 5 bases; junction bases not matched to a gene: 8. CDR1 is LGHDT and CDR2 is YNNKEL in the germline V gene (reference sequence). As DNA, the CDR3 is TGTGCCAGCAGCCAGGAAGGGACTAGGAGAACCGGGGAGCTGTTTTTT. It yields the protein CASSQEGTRRTGELFF.